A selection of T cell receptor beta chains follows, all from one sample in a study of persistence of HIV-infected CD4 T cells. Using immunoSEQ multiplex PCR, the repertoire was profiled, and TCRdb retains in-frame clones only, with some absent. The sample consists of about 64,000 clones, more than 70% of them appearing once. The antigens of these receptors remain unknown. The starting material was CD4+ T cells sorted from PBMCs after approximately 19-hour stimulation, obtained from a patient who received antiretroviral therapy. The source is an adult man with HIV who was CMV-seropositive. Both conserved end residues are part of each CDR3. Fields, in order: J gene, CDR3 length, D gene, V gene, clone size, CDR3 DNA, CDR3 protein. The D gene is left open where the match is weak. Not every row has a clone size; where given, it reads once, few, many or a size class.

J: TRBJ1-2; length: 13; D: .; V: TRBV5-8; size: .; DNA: TGTGCCAGCAGCTTATCCGGGACATCTGGCTACACCTTC; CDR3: CASSLSGTSGYTF
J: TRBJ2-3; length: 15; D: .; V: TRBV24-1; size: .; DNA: TGTGCCACCAGTGGGCGGGCGGAGGAGGGAGATACGCAGTATTTT; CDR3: CATSGRAEEGDTQYF
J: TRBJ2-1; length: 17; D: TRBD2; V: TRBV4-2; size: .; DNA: TGTGCCAGCAGCTCCGCGGCTAGCGGGGGAAGATACAATGAGCAGTTCTTC; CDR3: CASSSAASGGRYNEQFF
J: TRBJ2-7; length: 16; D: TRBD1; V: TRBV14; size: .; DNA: TGTGCCAGCAGCCCTTTGGTGTGGACAGGGATCCACGAGCAGTACTTC; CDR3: CASSPLVWTGIHEQYF
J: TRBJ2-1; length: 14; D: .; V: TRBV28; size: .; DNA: TGTGCCAGCAGTTCGGGGGCTTCCTACAATGAGCAGTTCTTC; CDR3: CASSSGASYNEQFF
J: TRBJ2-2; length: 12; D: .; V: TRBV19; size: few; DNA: TGTGCCAGTAGGCTAGCCGTCGGGGAGCTGTTTTTT; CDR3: CASRLAVGELFF
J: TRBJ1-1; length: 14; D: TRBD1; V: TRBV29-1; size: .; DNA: TGCAGCGTTGACCTCAGGGGGCCGGGCACTGAAGCTTTCTTT; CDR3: CSVDLRGPGTEAFF
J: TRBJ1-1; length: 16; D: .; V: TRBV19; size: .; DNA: TGTGCCAGTAGACTGTCGGGGGGCAGGGGGAACACTGAAGCTTTCTTT; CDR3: CASRLSGGRGNTEAFF
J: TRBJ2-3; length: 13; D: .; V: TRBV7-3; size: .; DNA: TGTGCCAGCAGCTTGGACTCGACAGATACGCAGTATTTT; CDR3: CASSLDSTDTQYF
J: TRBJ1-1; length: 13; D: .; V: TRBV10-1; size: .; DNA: TGCGCCAGCAGAGGAGGGGCGAACACTGAAGCTTTCTTT; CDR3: CASRGGANTEAFF
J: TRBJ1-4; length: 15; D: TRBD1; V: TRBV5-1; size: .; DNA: TGCGCCAGCAGCGTAGGGACAGTCAGGAATGAAAAACTGTTTTTT; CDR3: CASSVGTVRNEKLFF
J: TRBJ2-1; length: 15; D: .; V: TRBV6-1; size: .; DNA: TGTGCCAGCAGTGAAAGGGACCAACTAAACAATGAGCAGTTCTTC; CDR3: CASSERDQLNNEQFF
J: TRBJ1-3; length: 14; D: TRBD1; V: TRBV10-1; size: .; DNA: TGCGCCAGCAGTCGGGGACAGTCGGGAAACACCATATATTTT; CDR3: CASSRGQSGNTIYF
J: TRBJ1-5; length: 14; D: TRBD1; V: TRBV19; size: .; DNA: TGTGCCAGTAGTATCAGGGGGAGCAATCAGCCCCAGCATTTT; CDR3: CASSIRGSNQPQHF
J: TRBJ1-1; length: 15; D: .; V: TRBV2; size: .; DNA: TGTGCCAGCAGTGAACAGGGCAGGGGCTGGGCTGAAGCTTTCTTT; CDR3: CASSEQGRGWAEAFF
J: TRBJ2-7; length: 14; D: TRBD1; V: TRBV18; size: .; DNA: TGTGCCAGCTCAACAGGGGGTCTCCCCTACGAGCAGTACTTC; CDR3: CASSTGGLPYEQYF
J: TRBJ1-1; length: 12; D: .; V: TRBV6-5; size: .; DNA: TGTGCCAGCCAACGGGGGAACACTGAAGCTTTCTTT; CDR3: CASQRGNTEAFF
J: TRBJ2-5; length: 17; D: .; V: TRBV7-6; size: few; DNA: TGTGCCAGCAGCTTATACGTAGCCCGGACGGGCGAAGAGACCCAGTACTTC; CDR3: CASSLYVARTGEETQYF
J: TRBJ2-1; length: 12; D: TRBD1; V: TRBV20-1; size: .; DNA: TGCAGTGCGAGTACAGGGGGCGGGGAGCAGTTCTTC; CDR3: CSASTGGGEQFF
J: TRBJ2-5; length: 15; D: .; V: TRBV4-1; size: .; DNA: TGCGCCAGCAGCCATGTCGGGACGAATCAAGAGACCCAGTACTTC; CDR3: CASSHVGTNQETQYF
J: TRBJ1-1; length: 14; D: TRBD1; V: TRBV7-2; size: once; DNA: TGTGCCAGCAGCCCCGGGACAGCCAACACTGAAGCTTTCTTT; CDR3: CASSPGTANTEAFF
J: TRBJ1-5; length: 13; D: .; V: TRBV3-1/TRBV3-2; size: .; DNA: TGTGCCAGCAGCCGGGGAAACAATCAGCCCCAGCATTTT; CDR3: CASSRGNNQPQHF
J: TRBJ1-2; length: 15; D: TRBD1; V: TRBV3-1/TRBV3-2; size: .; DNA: TGTGCCAGCAGCCAAGAAGGGGGCAGGGAGCAAGGCTACACCTTC; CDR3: CASSQEGGREQGYTF
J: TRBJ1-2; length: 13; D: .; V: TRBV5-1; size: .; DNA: TGCGCCAGCAATGACGTGAGCGATTATGGCTACACCTTC; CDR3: CASNDVSDYGYTF
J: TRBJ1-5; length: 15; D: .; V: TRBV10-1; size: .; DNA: TGCGCCAGCAGCCTGAAGGTGTATGGCAATCAGCCCCAGCATTTT; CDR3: CASSLKVYGNQPQHF
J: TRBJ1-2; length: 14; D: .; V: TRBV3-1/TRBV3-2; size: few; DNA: TGTGCCAGCAGCCAAGATTACACGGGCTATGGCTACACCTTC; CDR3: CASSQDYTGYGYTF
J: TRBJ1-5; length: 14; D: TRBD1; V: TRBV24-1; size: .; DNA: TGTGCCACCAGTGAGGGACAGTTCAATCAGCCCCAGCATTTT; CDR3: CATSEGQFNQPQHF
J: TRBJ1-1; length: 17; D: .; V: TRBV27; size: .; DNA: TGTGCCAGCAGTCTCACCCGGACGGGAACGGGGAACACTGAAGCTTTCTTT; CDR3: CASSLTRTGTGNTEAFF
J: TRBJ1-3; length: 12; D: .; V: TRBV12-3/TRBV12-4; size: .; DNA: TGTGCCAGCAGTGGGACCGGCGACACCATATATTTT; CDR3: CASSGTGDTIYF
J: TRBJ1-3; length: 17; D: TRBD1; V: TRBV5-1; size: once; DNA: TGCGCCAGCAGCTTGGTCACAGGGGGCCTCTCTGGAAACACCATATATTTT; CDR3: CASSLVTGGLSGNTIYF
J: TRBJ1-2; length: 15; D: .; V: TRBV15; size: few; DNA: TGTGCCACCAGCGCCCCCTGGGCACAGGCCTATGGCTACACCTTC; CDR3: CATSAPWAQAYGYTF
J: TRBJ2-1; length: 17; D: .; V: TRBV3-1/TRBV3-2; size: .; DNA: TGTGCCAGCAGCCAAGATTTCAGGGTGAGGTCCTACAATGAGCAGTTCTTC; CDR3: CASSQDFRVRSYNEQFF
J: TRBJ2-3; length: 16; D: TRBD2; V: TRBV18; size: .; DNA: TGTGCCAGCGCCTCTACTAGCGGGGGGAGGACAGATACGCAGTATTTT; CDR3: CASASTSGGRTDTQYF
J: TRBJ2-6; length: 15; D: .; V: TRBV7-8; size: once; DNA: TGTGCCAGCAGCTTAAAATTATCTGGGGCCAACGTCCTGACTTTC; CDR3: CASSLKLSGANVLTF
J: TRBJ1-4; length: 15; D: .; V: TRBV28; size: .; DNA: TGTGCCAGCAGTTTAAACGCGGGTTTTAATGAAAAACTGTTTTTT; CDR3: CASSLNAGFNEKLFF
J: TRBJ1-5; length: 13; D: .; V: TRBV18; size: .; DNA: TGTGCCAGCTCACCGGGACAAAATCAGCCCCAGCATTTT; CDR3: CASSPGQNQPQHF
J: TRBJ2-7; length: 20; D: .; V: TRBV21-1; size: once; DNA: TGTGCCAGCAGCGCACCCAGGGGAACAGGAGTAATCCCCCTCGACTACGAGCAGTACTTC; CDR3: CASSAPRGTGVIPLDYEQYF
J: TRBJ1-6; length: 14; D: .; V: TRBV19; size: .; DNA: TGTGCCAGTAGTATCTCACAGAAGAATTCACCCCTCCACTTT; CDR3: CASSISQKNSPLHF
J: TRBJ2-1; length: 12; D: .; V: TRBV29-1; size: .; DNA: TGCACCACGAGCCCCAACTACAATGAGCAGTTCTTC; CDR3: CTTSPNYNEQFF
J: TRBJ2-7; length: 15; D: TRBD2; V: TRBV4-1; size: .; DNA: TGCGCCAGCAGCCTGACGCGCGGGGGGACCTACGAGCAGTACTTC; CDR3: CASSLTRGGTYEQYF
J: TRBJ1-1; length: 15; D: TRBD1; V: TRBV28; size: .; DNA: TGTGCCAGCAGTCAAGGGGACAGGCGACGGACTGAAGCTTTCTTT; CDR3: CASSQGDRRRTEAFF
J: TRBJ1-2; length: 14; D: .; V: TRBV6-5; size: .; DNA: TGTGCCAGCAGAAGGCTCGAGACGTCTGGTGGCTACACCTTC; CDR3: CASRRLETSGGYTF
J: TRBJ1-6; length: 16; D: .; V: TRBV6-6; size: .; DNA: TGTGCCAGCACCCTATCGGGATTTTCCTATAATTCACCCCTCCACTTT; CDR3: CASTLSGFSYNSPLHF
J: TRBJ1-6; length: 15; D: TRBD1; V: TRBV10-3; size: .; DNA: TGTGCCATCAGTAATGGACAGGTTTTTAATTCACCCCTCCACTTT; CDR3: CAISNGQVFNSPLHF
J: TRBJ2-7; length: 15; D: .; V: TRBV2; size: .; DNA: TGTGCCAGCAAGGATCCAGGCGGTAAGGGGTACGAGCAGTACTTC; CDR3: CASKDPGGKGYEQYF
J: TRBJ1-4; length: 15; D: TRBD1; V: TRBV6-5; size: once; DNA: TGTGCCAGCAGGTTGACAGGGCGGGATATAGAAAAACTGTTTTTT; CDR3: CASRLTGRDIEKLFF
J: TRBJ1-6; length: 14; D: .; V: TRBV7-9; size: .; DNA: TGTGCCAGCAGCTTGGGACGGATCAATTCACCCCTCCACTTT; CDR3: CASSLGRINSPLHF
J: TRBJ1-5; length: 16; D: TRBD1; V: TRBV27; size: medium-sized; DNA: TGTGCCAGCAGAGGTCAGGGGGGCCTGCCAAATCAGCCCCAGCATTTT; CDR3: CASRGQGGLPNQPQHF
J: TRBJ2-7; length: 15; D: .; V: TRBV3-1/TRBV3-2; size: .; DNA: TGTGCCAGCAGCCCTCAGGGTCTCAGGACCTACGAGCAGTACTTC; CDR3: CASSPQGLRTYEQYF
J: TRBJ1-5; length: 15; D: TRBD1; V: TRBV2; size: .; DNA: TGTGCCAGCAGCCTAGACAGGGGATACAATCAGCCCCAGCATTTT; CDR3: CASSLDRGYNQPQHF
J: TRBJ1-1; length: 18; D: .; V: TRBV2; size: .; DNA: TGTGCCAGCAGCCTATCACTTCCCCAAGGGGGAGGGGGCACTGAAGCTTTCTTT; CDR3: CASSLSLPQGGGGTEAFF
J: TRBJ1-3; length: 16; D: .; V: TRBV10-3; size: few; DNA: TGTGCCATCAGTGAACCCATCGGGGTAGCAGAAAACACCATATATTTT; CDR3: CAISEPIGVAENTIYF
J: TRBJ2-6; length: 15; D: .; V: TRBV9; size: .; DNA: TGTGCCAGCAGCGTAGGGAGGACTGGGGCCAACGTCCTGACTTTC; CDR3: CASSVGRTGANVLTF
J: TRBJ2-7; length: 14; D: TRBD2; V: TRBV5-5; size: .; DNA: TGTGCCAGCAGCCCGGGGGGTCGGGAAAACGAGCAGTACTTC; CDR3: CASSPGGRENEQYF
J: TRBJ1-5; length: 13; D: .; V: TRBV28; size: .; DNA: TGTGCCAGCAGTCTAGAGAGGAATCAGCCCCAGCATTTT; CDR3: CASSLERNQPQHF
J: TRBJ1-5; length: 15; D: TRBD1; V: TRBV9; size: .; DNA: TGTGCCAGCAGCGCCGGGACAGCTAGCAATCAGCCCCAGCATTTT; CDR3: CASSAGTASNQPQHF
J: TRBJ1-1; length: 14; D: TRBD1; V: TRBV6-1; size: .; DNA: TGTGCCAGCAGGGAAGGGGGCGGGAACACTGAAGCTTTCTTT; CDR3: CASREGGGNTEAFF